This record covers a single T cell receptor beta chain. The sample comes from a study of control samples from healthy donors and cancer patients. CDR3 size: 15 residues. Per the germline V gene, CDR1 is MDHEN and CDR2 is SYDVKM. Trimming shortened V by 2 bases and J by 2 bases, and 10 bases separated the two germline ends. Profiled with immunoSEQ multiplex PCR; TCRdb holds only in-frame clones, not every one. The sample lists around 250,000 clones, over 75% seen once, with about 14% in the top ten. The TCR sequence derives from a woman aged 55-69 years with lung cancer. Sequencing used PBMCs. The rearrangement links TRBV28 to TRBJ2-1; D may be TRBD2 (7 bases). CDR3 amino acids: CASSLRGGTYNEQFF. DNA for the CDR3: TGTGCCAGCAGTTTAAGGGGGGGCACCTACAATGAGCAGTTCTTC.